Listed below are T cell receptor beta chains from one sample, sequenced in a study of cytomegalovirus exposure and HLA in healthy donors. The data were produced by immunoSEQ multiplex PCR, yet TCRdb's version contains in-frame clones alone and is incomplete. The data hold about 150,000 clones, with 75% to 85% observed a single time. Material for sequencing was PBMCs. These receptors all stem from a woman between 25 and 40 years old in good health and CMV-seropositive. CDR3s include the opening cysteine and the closing phenylalanine or tryptophan. The order of the fields is J gene, clone size, D gene, V gene, CDR3 DNA, CDR3 protein. A D gene is named only where the DNA matches it firmly. For some rows the clone size is stated as once, few or many, or as a class when expanded; others skip it.

J: TRBJ1-5; size: -; D: -; V: TRBV5-4; DNA: TGTGCCAGCAGCTTGAGGGGTCAGCCCCAGCATTTT; CDR3: CASSLRGQPQHF
J: TRBJ1-1; size: -; D: -; V: TRBV28; DNA: TGTGCCAGCAGTTTGGTCTCAGGGGCCTTTGCTGAAGCTTTCTTT; CDR3: CASSLVSGAFAEAFF
J: TRBJ2-7; size: few; D: TRBD1; V: TRBV12-5; DNA: TGTGCTAGTGGTTTCGGGACAGGGGAAAACGAGCAGTACTTC; CDR3: CASGFGTGENEQYF
J: TRBJ1-2; size: -; D: TRBD1; V: TRBV6-4; DNA: TGTGCCAGCAGTGAAGGACAGGGCTATGGCTACACCTTC; CDR3: CASSEGQGYGYTF
J: TRBJ2-1; size: -; D: TRBD2; V: TRBV25-1; DNA: TGTGCCAGCCGCGGGGGGGGCTTATACAATGAGCAGTTCTTC; CDR3: CASRGGGLYNEQFF
J: TRBJ2-2; size: -; D: -; V: TRBV27; DNA: TGTGCCAGCAGTTCTGGAGGTTACGCCGGGGAGCTGTTTTTT; CDR3: CASSSGGYAGELFF
J: TRBJ2-1; size: -; D: TRBD2; V: TRBV6-4; DNA: TGTGCCAGCAGCGCTACAGGACTAGCGTCAAATGAGCAGTTCTTC; CDR3: CASSATGLASNEQFF
J: TRBJ2-3; size: -; D: -; V: TRBV9; DNA: TGTGCCAGCAGCCCAGGACTGTTTAGCACAGATACGCAGTATTTT; CDR3: CASSPGLFSTDTQYF
J: TRBJ1-3; size: few; D: -; V: TRBV9; DNA: TGTGCCAGCAGCCCGAGCACGTTCTCTGGAAACACCATATATTTT; CDR3: CASSPSTFSGNTIYF
J: TRBJ2-5; size: -; D: TRBD2; V: TRBV28; DNA: TGTGCCAGCAGTTCTCCCAGCGGGGGGGGTTGGGGGGAGACCCAGTACTTC; CDR3: CASSSPSGGGWGETQYF
J: TRBJ1-1; size: few; D: TRBD1; V: TRBV6-5; DNA: TGTGCCAGCAGTGAGCGACAGGGGTGGACTGAAGCTTTCTTT; CDR3: CASSERQGWTEAFF
J: TRBJ2-7; size: -; D: TRBD1; V: TRBV7-2; DNA: TGTGCCAGCAGCTTAGTGGGACAGGGGGCTGACGAGCAGTACTTC; CDR3: CASSLVGQGADEQYF
J: TRBJ2-3; size: -; D: -; V: TRBV2; DNA: TGTGCCAGCAGCCGGGGGAGCGGGCCTATTTCAGATACGCAGTATTTT; CDR3: CASSRGSGPISDTQYF
J: TRBJ2-3; size: once; D: -; V: TRBV7-6; DNA: TGTGCCAGCAGCTCTGCAAGAGTCACAGATACGCAGTATTTT; CDR3: CASSSARVTDTQYF
J: TRBJ2-3; size: -; D: TRBD2; V: TRBV7-9; DNA: TGTGCCAGCAGCTCCCCGGAGCGGGAGTTGCATTACGGAGATACGCAGTATTTT; CDR3: CASSSPERELHYGDTQYF
J: TRBJ1-2; size: -; D: -; V: TRBV6-5; DNA: TGTGCCAGCAGTCCTTCAGCGGACTCGTTGGGCTACACCTTC; CDR3: CASSPSADSLGYTF
J: TRBJ2-1; size: -; D: TRBD2; V: TRBV13; DNA: TGTGCCACCCTAGCGGACTTTAACAATGAGCAGTTCTTC; CDR3: CATLADFNNEQFF
J: TRBJ2-7; size: few; D: TRBD2; V: TRBV28; DNA: TGTGCCACCTTTATAGCGGGAGACCCCTACGAGCAGTACTTC; CDR3: CATFIAGDPYEQYF
J: TRBJ2-7; size: -; D: -; V: TRBV7-2; DNA: TGTGCCAGCAGCCCGACCGTGCGGGGCGGGGCCTACGAGCAGTACTTC; CDR3: CASSPTVRGGAYEQYF
J: TRBJ2-3; size: few; D: TRBD2; V: TRBV2; DNA: TGTGCCAAGAGTCTAGCGGGAGCCCCAGATACGCAGTATTTT; CDR3: CAKSLAGAPDTQYF
J: TRBJ2-6; size: -; D: -; V: TRBV30; DNA: TGTGCCTGGAGTGTGGGCACTGGGGCCAACGTCCTGACTTTC; CDR3: CAWSVGTGANVLTF
J: TRBJ1-1; size: -; D: TRBD1; V: TRBV5-4; DNA: TGTGCCAGCAGGGTGGACAGGGCTAAGAACACTGAAGCTTTCTTT; CDR3: CASRVDRAKNTEAFF
J: TRBJ2-6; size: -; D: TRBD1; V: TRBV27; DNA: TGTGCCAGCCTGGGACAGGGGGCTGGGGCCAACGTCCTGACTTTC; CDR3: CASLGQGAGANVLTF
J: TRBJ2-7; size: -; D: TRBD2; V: TRBV7-2; DNA: TGTGCCAGCAGCTCCCACCTAACTAGCGGGAGTACCTACGAGCAGTACTTC; CDR3: CASSSHLTSGSTYEQYF
J: TRBJ2-7; size: -; D: -; V: TRBV2; DNA: TGTGCCAGCGCATTGGTAGCGGTGGACGCCTACGAGCAGTACTTC; CDR3: CASALVAVDAYEQYF
J: TRBJ2-2; size: -; D: -; V: TRBV2; DNA: TGTGCCAGCAGTGAAATCAGGGTGGACACCGGGGAGCTGTTTTTT; CDR3: CASSEIRVDTGELFF
J: TRBJ2-7; size: -; D: -; V: TRBV6-1; DNA: TGTGCCAGCAGTGAAGGCGATTACGAGCAGTACTTC; CDR3: CASSEGDYEQYF
J: TRBJ1-1; size: -; D: -; V: TRBV9; DNA: TGTGCCAGCAGCGTAGATTCCGCGGCCTACACTGAAGCTTTCTTT; CDR3: CASSVDSAAYTEAFF
J: TRBJ2-7; size: -; D: -; V: TRBV14; DNA: TGTGCCAGCAGCCATACGCGGGAGCAGTACTTC; CDR3: CASSHTREQYF
J: TRBJ2-2; size: -; D: TRBD2; V: TRBV27; DNA: TGTGCCAGCAGTTTGGGGACTAGCGGGAATGGGGAGCTGTTTTTT; CDR3: CASSLGTSGNGELFF
J: TRBJ2-2; size: -; D: -; V: TRBV5-1; DNA: TGCGCCAGCAGCTCAATACTAGCGAACACCGGGGAGCTGTTTTTT; CDR3: CASSSILANTGELFF
J: TRBJ2-7; size: -; D: TRBD2; V: TRBV5-1; DNA: TGCGCCAGCAGCTTACTAGCGGGAGACTACGAGCAGTACTTC; CDR3: CASSLLAGDYEQYF
J: TRBJ2-2; size: few; D: TRBD1; V: TRBV4-1; DNA: TGCGCCAGCAGCGGGGACAGGGCCCCCTCGAACACCGGGGAGCTGTTTTTT; CDR3: CASSGDRAPSNTGELFF
J: TRBJ1-4; size: -; D: TRBD1; V: TRBV7-9; DNA: TGTGCCAGCAGCTCGGGACAGGGGGGCGAAAAACTGTTTTTT; CDR3: CASSSGQGGEKLFF
J: TRBJ1-4; size: -; D: TRBD1; V: TRBV19; DNA: TGTGCCAGTAGCCGACAGGGGGCTACTAATGAAAAACTGTTTTTT; CDR3: CASSRQGATNEKLFF